Listed below are T cell receptor beta chains from one sample, sequenced in a study of T cell responses to AZD1222 COVID-19 vaccine. The protocol was immunoSEQ multiplex PCR, while the TCRdb copy is restricted to in-frame clones and leaves out a portion. Among about 100,000 clones, approximately 89% were seen once, and the ten largest hold 3.5% to 4.5%. The source material was peripheral blood, sampled on day 0 of MenACWY control vaccination. The source of these receptors is an adult in good health. Both conserved end residues are part of each CDR3. The D gene is left open where the match is weak. Only some rows state a clone size, as once, few, many or a class for expanded clones.

v_call	d_call	j_call	clone_size	cdr3_length	cdr3_aa	cdr3_nt
TRBV28	TRBD2	TRBJ2-5	NA	16	CASIGGLAGGRETQYF	TGTGCCAGCATAGGGGGACTAGCGGGAGGCAGGGAGACCCAGTACTTC
TRBV6-2/TRBV6-3	NA	TRBJ2-2	NA	14	CASSRNRVSGELFF	TGTGCCAGCAGCCGAAACAGGGTGTCCGGGGAGCTGTTTTTT
TRBV7-2	NA	TRBJ1-1	NA	13	CASSPRRATEAFF	TGTGCCAGCAGCCCAAGACGGGCCACTGAAGCTTTCTTT
TRBV20-1	NA	TRBJ1-2	NA	9	CRGDVEYTF	TGCAGGGGGGACGTGGAGTACACCTTC
TRBV28	TRBD2	TRBJ2-7	NA	18	CASSFNGRVLRSSYEQYF	TGTGCCAGCAGTTTTAACGGGAGGGTACTTAGGAGCTCCTACGAGCAGTACTTC
TRBV28	TRBD1	TRBJ1-1	NA	15	CASSLKQGKNTEAFF	TGTGCCAGCAGTTTAAAACAGGGGAAGAACACTGAAGCTTTCTTT
TRBV5-4	TRBD1	TRBJ2-5	NA	13	CASSLGQQETQYF	TGTGCCAGCAGCCTGGGACAGCAAGAGACCCAGTACTTC
TRBV14	TRBD1	TRBJ2-4	NA	15	CASSQAIGTGNIQYF	TGTGCCAGCAGCCAAGCCATCGGGACAGGGAACATTCAGTACTTC
TRBV19	TRBD1	TRBJ1-2	NA	13	CASNRQGNDGYTF	TGTGCCAGTAACAGACAGGGGAACGATGGCTACACCTTC
TRBV7-2	NA	TRBJ2-7	once	15	CASSLVVGPSDEQYF	TGTGCCAGCAGCTTAGTTGTGGGGCCCTCGGACGAGCAGTACTTC
TRBV20-1	NA	TRBJ1-1	once	13	CSASGGLNTEAFF	TGCAGTGCTAGTGGGGGGCTGAACACTGAAGCTTTCTTT
TRBV7-2	NA	TRBJ2-7	NA	14	CASSLDTGAYEQYF	TGTGCCAGCAGCTTAGATACCGGCGCCTACGAGCAGTACTTC
TRBV9	TRBD2	TRBJ2-1	NA	20	CASSGGFGSGGASPYNEQFF	TGTGCCAGCAGCGGAGGGTTCGGAAGCGGGGGGGCCTCGCCCTACAATGAGCAGTTCTTC
TRBV21-1	NA	TRBJ2-6	NA	18	CASTTPGPLSSGANVLTF	TGTGCCAGCACCACCCCGGGACCATTAAGCTCTGGGGCCAACGTCCTGACTTTC
TRBV21-1	NA	TRBJ1-5	NA	19	CASSKPMGQLGRGYQPQHF	TGTGCCAGCAGCAAACCAATGGGTCAACTGGGCAGGGGGTATCAGCCCCAGCATTTT
TRBV3-1/TRBV3-2	NA	TRBJ2-1	NA	12	CASSQVAGIQFF	TGTGCCAGCAGCCAAGTTGCGGGGATACAGTTCTTC
TRBV5-1	TRBD1	TRBJ2-3	NA	15	CASSLDRASTDTQYF	TGCGCCAGCAGCCTGGACAGGGCTAGCACAGATACGCAGTATTTT
TRBV7-2	NA	TRBJ1-2	NA	14	CASSLAGGDYGYTF	TGTGCCAGCAGCCTTGCTGGGGGCGACTATGGCTACACCTTC
TRBV7-6	TRBD1	TRBJ2-5	few	16	CASSLQVRGLLETQYF	TGTGCCAGCAGCTTACAGGTCAGGGGGCTGTTAGAGACCCAGTACTTC
TRBV2	NA	TRBJ2-1	NA	15	CASSPYSGGPFEQFF	TGTGCCAGCAGCCCCTACTCAGGAGGCCCCTTTGAGCAGTTCTTC
TRBV10-3	NA	TRBJ1-2	NA	13	CAISATGTGGYTF	TGTGCCATCAGTGCCACAGGGACGGGTGGCTACACCTTC
TRBV7-9	TRBD1	TRBJ2-7	NA	14	CASTTGTGSREQYF	TGTGCCAGCACCACCGGGACAGGGAGTAGGGAGCAGTACTTC
TRBV29-1	NA	TRBJ2-7	once	14	CSVDGFAGTYEQYF	TGCAGCGTTGATGGTTTTGCGGGGACCTACGAGCAGTACTTC
TRBV29-1	TRBD2	TRBJ2-1	NA	17	CSVSSTSGGTPYNEQFF	TGCAGCGTATCTTCCACTAGCGGGGGGACGCCCTACAATGAGCAGTTCTTC
TRBV9	NA	TRBJ2-1	NA	15	CASSVGRPQESEQFF	TGTGCCAGCAGCGTAGGCCGGCCCCAGGAGAGTGAGCAGTTCTTC
TRBV20-1	NA	TRBJ2-1	NA	13	CSANDKPYNEQFF	TGCAGTGCTAATGACAAACCCTACAATGAGCAGTTCTTC
TRBV10-3	NA	TRBJ2-7	NA	16	CAISDPSRGASYEQYF	TGTGCCATCAGTGACCCCTCTCGGGGGGCCTCCTACGAGCAGTACTTC
TRBV28	TRBD1	TRBJ1-2	NA	14	CASSLGTVSRGYTF	TGTGCCAGCAGTTTGGGGACAGTCTCCCGGGGCTACACCTTC
TRBV6-5	NA	TRBJ1-6	NA	13	CASSYSREGKFHF	TGTGCCAGCAGTTACTCGAGGGAGGGGAAATTCCACTTT
TRBV5-1	TRBD1	TRBJ2-7	NA	15	CASSSGQDSSYEQYF	TGCGCCAGCAGCTCCGGACAGGACAGCTCCTACGAGCAGTACTTC
TRBV7-9	NA	TRBJ2-7	NA	15	CASSLESGQGSEQYF	TGTGCCAGCAGCTTAGAATCGGGGCAGGGAAGCGAGCAGTACTTC
TRBV6-2/TRBV6-3	NA	TRBJ2-1	NA	12	CASSRIYNEQFF	TGTGCCAGCAGCAGGATTTACAATGAGCAGTTCTTC
TRBV29-1	NA	TRBJ1-2	NA	13	CSVEDGRAYGYTF	TGCAGCGTTGAAGATGGCCGTGCGTATGGCTACACCTTC
TRBV9	NA	TRBJ2-3	NA	14	CASSARSYTDTQYF	TGTGCCAGCAGCGCCCGATCCTACACAGATACGCAGTATTTT
TRBV7-2	TRBD2	TRBJ2-7	NA	19	CASSLGTSGRAIPPYEQYF	TGTGCCAGCAGCTTAGGTACTAGCGGGAGGGCCATCCCGCCCTACGAGCAGTACTTC
TRBV21-1	NA	TRBJ2-2	NA	15	CASSTPGWRDGELFF	TGTGCCAGCAGCACCCCGGGGTGGCGGGACGGGGAGCTGTTTTTT
TRBV7-2	NA	TRBJ1-4	NA	13	CASSLNREEKLFF	TGTGCCAGCAGCTTAAACCGGGAGGAAAAACTGTTTTTT